The clone carrying this T cell receptor beta chain has just one count. Its cognate antigen is unknown. Different DNA sequences within this sample yield the same CDR3. CDR1 is MNHEY and CDR2 is SMNVEV in the germline V gene (reference sequence). CDR3 length: 11 residues. The data originate from a study of cytomegalovirus exposure and HLA in healthy donors. Looking at the study overall: Prior work identified more than 90 million unique TCR beta sequences in approximately 200 million T cells.

PCR involved 60 Vbeta and 13 Jbeta primers. Sequencing was performed with immunoSEQ multiplex PCR; in TCRdb, only in-frame clones are kept and a portion is missing. The sample records under 200,000 clones, more than 65% being singletons. Study outcomes and limitations: A later analysis found most CMV-associated TCR beta chains apparently HLA-restricted. Common viral pathogens (according to a later analysis) appeared linked to several of the most significant clusters. Later on, a genetic analysis was performed. It linked a missense variant in DCLRE1C with V- and J-gene trimming of TCR beta.

The sequence was obtained from a man in his fifties or sixties in good health and CMV-seronegative. The V and J genes are TRBV27 and TRBJ2-5, with 7 bases lining up with TRBD1. The J call is doubtful: the DNA matches TRBJ2-7 better. What was sequenced was PBMCs. CDR3 in DNA: TGTGCCAGCTGGACAGGTCGCGAGCAGTACTTC. This translates into CASWTGREQYF.